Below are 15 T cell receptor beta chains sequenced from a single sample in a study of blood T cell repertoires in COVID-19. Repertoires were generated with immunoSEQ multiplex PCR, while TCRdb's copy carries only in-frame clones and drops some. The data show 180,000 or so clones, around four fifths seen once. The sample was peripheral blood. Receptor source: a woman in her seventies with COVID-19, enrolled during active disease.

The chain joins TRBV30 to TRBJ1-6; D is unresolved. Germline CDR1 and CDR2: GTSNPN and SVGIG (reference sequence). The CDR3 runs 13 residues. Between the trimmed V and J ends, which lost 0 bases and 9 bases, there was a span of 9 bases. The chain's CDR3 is CAWSVARGSPLHF. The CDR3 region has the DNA TGTGCCTGGAGTGTAGCGCGGGGTTCACCCCTCCACTTT.

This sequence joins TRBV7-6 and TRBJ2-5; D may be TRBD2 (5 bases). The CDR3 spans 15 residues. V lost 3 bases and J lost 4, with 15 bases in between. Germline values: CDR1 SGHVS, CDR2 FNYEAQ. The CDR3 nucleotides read TGTGCCAGCAGCTTGAACGGGCGACTACGAGAGACCCAGTACTTC. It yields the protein CASSLNGRLRETQYF.

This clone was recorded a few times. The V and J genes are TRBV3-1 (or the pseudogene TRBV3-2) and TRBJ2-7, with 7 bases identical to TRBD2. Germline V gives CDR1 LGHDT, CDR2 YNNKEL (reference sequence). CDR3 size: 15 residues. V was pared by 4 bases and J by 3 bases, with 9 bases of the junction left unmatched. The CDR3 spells CASSPLGGSLYEQYF. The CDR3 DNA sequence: TGTGCCAGCAGCCCTCTTGGCGGGAGTCTCTACGAGCAGTACTTC.

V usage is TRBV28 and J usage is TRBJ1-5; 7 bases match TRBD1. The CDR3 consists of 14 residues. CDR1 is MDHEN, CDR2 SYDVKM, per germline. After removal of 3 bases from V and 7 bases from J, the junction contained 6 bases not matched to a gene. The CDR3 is CASSFGIGGQPQHF. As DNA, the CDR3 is TGTGCCAGCAGTTTTGGAATAGGGGGCCAGCCCCAGCATTTT.

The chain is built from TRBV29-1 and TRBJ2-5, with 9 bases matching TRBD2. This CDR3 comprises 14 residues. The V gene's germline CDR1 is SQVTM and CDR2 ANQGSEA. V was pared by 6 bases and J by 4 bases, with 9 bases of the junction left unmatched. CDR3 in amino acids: CSVRTSAGVETQYF. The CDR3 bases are TGCAGCGTACGGACTAGCGCGGGAGTAGAGACCCAGTACTTC.

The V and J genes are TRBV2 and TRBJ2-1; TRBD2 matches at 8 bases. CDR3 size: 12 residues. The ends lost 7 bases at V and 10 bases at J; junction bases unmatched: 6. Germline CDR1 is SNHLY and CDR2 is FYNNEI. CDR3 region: CASKGGGPEQFF. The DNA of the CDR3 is TGTGCCAGCAAGGGCGGGGGGCCGGAGCAGTTCTTC. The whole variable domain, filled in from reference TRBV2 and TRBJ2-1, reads EPEVTQTPSHQVTQMGQEVILRCVPISNHLYFYWYRQILGQKVEFLVSFYNNEISEKSEIFDDQFSVERPDGSNFTLKIRSTKLEDSAMYFCASKGGGPEQFFGPGTRLTVL.

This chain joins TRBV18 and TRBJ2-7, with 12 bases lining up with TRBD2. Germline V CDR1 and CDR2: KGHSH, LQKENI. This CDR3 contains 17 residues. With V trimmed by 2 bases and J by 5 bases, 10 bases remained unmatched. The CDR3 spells CASSPYGPSGRVNEQYF. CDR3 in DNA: TGTGCCAGCTCACCATATGGCCCTAGCGGGAGGGTTAACGAGCAGTACTTC.

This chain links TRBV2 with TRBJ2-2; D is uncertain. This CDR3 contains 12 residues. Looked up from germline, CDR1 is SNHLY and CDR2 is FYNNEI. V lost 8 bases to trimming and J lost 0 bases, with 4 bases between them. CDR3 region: CASPSNTGELFF. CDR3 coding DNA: TGTGCCAGCCCCTCGAACACCGGGGAGCTGTTTTTT. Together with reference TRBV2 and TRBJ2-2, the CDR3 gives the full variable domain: EPEVTQTPSHQVTQMGQEVILRCVPISNHLYFYWYRQILGQKVEFLVSFYNNEISEKSEIFDDQFSVERPDGSNFTLKIRSTKLEDSAMYFCASPSNTGELFFGEGSRLTVL.

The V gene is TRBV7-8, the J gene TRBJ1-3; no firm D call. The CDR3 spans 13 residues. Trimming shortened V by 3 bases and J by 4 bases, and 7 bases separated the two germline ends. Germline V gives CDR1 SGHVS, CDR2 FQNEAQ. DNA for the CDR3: TGTGCCAGCAGCTTGGCCAGAGGAAACACCATATATTTT. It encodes CASSLARGNTIYF.

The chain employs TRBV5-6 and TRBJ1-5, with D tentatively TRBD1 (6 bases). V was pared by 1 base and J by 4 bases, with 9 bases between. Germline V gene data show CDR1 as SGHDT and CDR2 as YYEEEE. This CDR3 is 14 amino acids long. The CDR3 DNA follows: TGTGCCAGCAGCTTGAGAGGGGGTAATCAGCCCCAGCATTTT. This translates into CASSLRGGNQPQHF. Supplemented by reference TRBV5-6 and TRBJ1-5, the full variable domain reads DAGVTQSPTHLIKTRGQQVTLRCSPKSGHDTVSWYQQALGQGPQFIFQYYEEEERQRGNFPDRFSGHQFPNYSSELNVNALLLGDSALYLCASSLRGGNQPQHFGDGTRLSIL.

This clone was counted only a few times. DNA for the CDR3: TGTGCCAGTAGTATAGACGGGTCGGGTCAGCCCCAGCATTTT. The encoded protein is CASSIDGSGQPQHF. V usage is TRBV19 and J usage is TRBJ1-5, with unresolved D. Trimming stripped 0 bases from V and 6 bases from J, with 9 bases between. The CDR3 has 14 residues. Germline CDR1 is LNHDA and CDR2 is SQIVND (reference sequence).

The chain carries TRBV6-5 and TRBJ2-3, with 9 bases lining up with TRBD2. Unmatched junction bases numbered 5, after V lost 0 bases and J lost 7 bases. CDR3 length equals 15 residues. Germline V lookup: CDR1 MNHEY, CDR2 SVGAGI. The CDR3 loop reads CASSYSSSGGNTQYF. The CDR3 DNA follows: TGTGCCAGCAGTTACTCGAGTAGCGGGGGAAATACGCAGTATTTT.

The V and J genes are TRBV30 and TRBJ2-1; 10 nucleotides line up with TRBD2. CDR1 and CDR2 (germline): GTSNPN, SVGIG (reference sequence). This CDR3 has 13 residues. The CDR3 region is CACGSSGRTEQFF. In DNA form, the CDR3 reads TGTGCGTGCGGTTCTAGCGGGAGAACTGAGCAGTTCTTC.

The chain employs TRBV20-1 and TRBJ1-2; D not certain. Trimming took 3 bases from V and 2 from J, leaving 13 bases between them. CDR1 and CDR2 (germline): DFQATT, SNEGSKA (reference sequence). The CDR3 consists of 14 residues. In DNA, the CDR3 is TGCAGTGCTAGTAACCCGACTCTGAACTATGGCTACACCTTC. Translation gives CSASNPTLNYGYTF.

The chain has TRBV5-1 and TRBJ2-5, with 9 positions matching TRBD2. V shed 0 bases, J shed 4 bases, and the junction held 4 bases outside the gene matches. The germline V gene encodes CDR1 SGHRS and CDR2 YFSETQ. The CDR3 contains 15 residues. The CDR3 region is CASSLAAGGRETQYF. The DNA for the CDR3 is TGCGCCAGCAGCTTGGCAGCGGGGGGCAGAGAGACCCAGTACTTC.